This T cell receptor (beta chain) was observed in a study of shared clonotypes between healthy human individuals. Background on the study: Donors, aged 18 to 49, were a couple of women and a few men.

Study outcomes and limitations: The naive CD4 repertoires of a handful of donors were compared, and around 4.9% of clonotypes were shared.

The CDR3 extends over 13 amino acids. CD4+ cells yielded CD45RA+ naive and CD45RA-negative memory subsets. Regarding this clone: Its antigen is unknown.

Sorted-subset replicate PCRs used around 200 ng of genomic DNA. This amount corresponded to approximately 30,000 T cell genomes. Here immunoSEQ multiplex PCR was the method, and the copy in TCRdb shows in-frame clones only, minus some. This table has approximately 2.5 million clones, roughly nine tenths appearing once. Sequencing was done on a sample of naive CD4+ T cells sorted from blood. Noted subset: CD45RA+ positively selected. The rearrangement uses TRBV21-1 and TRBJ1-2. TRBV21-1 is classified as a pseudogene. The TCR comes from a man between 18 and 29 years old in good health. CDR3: CASSKERRYGYTF. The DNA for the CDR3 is TGTGCCAGCAGCAAAGAAAGAAGGTACGGCTACACCTTC.